These 10 T cell receptor beta chains came from one sample sequenced in a study of OX40 agonist ivuxolimab in advanced cancers. Some clones are missing from TCRdb's copy, which holds only in-frame ones; the method was immunoSEQ multiplex PCR. This sample has approximately 100,000 clones, with roughly nine tenths found just once. The input for sequencing was CD4+ or CD8+ T cells sorted from blood, taken in a trial of the OX40 agonist ivuxolimab. These TCRs come from an adult with an advanced solid tumor such as melanoma, head and neck, liver or kidney cancer.

The gene calls are TRBV5-1 and TRBJ1-1, with D tentatively TRBD1 (5 bases). Germline CDR1 reads SGHRS; CDR2 reads YFSETQ. This CDR3 is 15 amino acids long. The germline V and J ends were trimmed by 4 bases and 0 bases, with 13 bases remaining between them. CDR3 loop: CASSTGQGLNTEAFF. CDR3 nucleotides: TGCGCCAGCAGCACCGGTCAGGGTTTGAACACTGAAGCTTTCTTT.

The V call is TRBV2, the J call TRBJ1-6; D is unresolved. CDR3 size: 14 residues. Germline V gene sequence: CDR1 SNHLY, CDR2 FYNNEI. V was clipped by 3 bases and J by 9 bases, with 12 bases between them. This chain's CDR3 is CASSELETASPLHF. The CDR3 DNA reads as TGTGCCAGCAGTGAGTTAGAGACGGCTTCACCCCTCCACTTT.

J is TRBJ1-4 and V is TRBV7-3; tentatively, D is TRBD1 (5 bases). Germline V gene data show CDR1 as SGHTA and CDR2 as FQGTGA. Deletions cut 5 bases from V and 5 bases from J, with 12 bases between. The length of the CDR3 is 14 residues. The DNA of the CDR3 is TGTGCCAGCAGCGCAGGGTCCCCAAATGAAAAACTGTTTTTT. Its protein product is CASSAGSPNEKLFF.

V is TRBV19 and J is TRBJ2-7; D might be TRBD2 (5 bases). In germline, CDR1 is LNHDA, CDR2 SQIVND (reference sequence). The V end was cut by 6 bases, the J end by 6 bases, with 12 bases between. The CDR3 consists of 12 residues. DNA for the CDR3: TGTGCCAGTAGAGGACTTTCTCCCGAGCAGTACTTC. Translating gives CASRGLSPEQYF.

V is TRBV11-2 and J is TRBJ2-1; no clear D gene. V lost 3 bases, J lost 8 bases, and 8 bases lay in between. Germline loops: CDR1 SGHAT, CDR2 FQNNGV. This CDR3 has 12 amino acids. The CDR3 region has the DNA TGTGCCAGCAGCTTGTACAACCATGAGCAGTTCTTC. Translation gives CASSLYNHEQFF.

The rearrangement links TRBV18 to TRBJ1-2; 7 bases are a match to TRBD1. CDR1 is KGHSH, CDR2 LQKENI, per germline. This CDR3 region has 14 residues. V shed 6 bases, J shed 8 bases, and the junction held 12 bases outside the gene matches. DNA of the CDR3: TGTGCCAGCTCCCGGGACAGTATCCGAACGGGCTACACCTTC. Protein: CASSRDSIRTGYTF.

The V call is TRBV6-1, the J call TRBJ1-5, with 9 bases fitting TRBD1. Germline CDR1 reads MNHNS; CDR2 reads SASEGT. With 7 bases clipped from V and 4 bases from J, the junction kept 5 bases outside the gene matches. This CDR3 has 14 amino acids. Here the CDR3 reads CASMGTGKNQPQHF. CDR3 sequence (DNA): TGTGCCAGCATGGGGACAGGGAAGAATCAGCCCCAGCATTTT.

The chain employs TRBV6-1 and TRBJ2-1; TRBD2 is a possible D gene (5 bases). V was pared by 5 bases and J by 7 bases, with 15 bases between. The CDR3 runs to 14 residues. Germline V lookup: CDR1 MNHNS, CDR2 SASEGT. The CDR3 loop reads CASSTGGLFNEQFF. The CDR3 DNA sequence: TGTGCCAGCAGTACTGGCGGGCTTTTTAATGAGCAGTTCTTC.

The rearrangement joins TRBV19 to TRBJ1-2, with 9 bases aligning to TRBD1. Losses at the gene ends were 5 bases for V and 6 bases for J; bases not matched to a gene: 19. Germline-derived CDR1 and CDR2 are LNHDA and SQIVND (reference sequence). The CDR3 has 18 residues. The CDR3 bases are TGTGCCAGTAGTTCGGGTACAGGGGGCGAGGGGAGTCTACATGGCTACACCTTC. Translated: CASSSGTGGEGSLHGYTF.

The chain joins TRBV20-1 to TRBJ2-5; D gene uncertain. The germline V and J ends were trimmed by 6 bases and 3 bases, with 5 bases remaining between them. The CDR3 has 10 amino acids. Germline CDR1 DFQATT, CDR2 SNEGSKA (reference sequence). CDR3 sequence (DNA): TGCAGTGCCTCCAAAGAGACCCAGTACTTC. Protein: CSASKETQYF.